This T cell receptor beta chain was found in a study of cytomegalovirus exposure and HLA in healthy donors. General study findings and limits: The study reported that TCR beta sequences accurately predicted HLA-A and HLA-B alleles in most subjects. In an earlier analysis, most TCR beta V segments were productive about 87% or about 30% of the time.

Comment on this clone: Its specificity is not known.

A multiplex PCR was run with 60 Vbeta primers and 13 Jbeta primers. The assay was immunoSEQ multiplex PCR, and TCRdb's table has in-frame clones only and misses some. The table shows over 250,000 clones, with 72% occurring only once. Donors in the study were healthy people who gave bone marrow. Material for sequencing was PBMCs. This TCR was recovered from a female donor in good health and CMV-seronegative.

CDR3 sequence: CASRDGGLGEQFF. CDR3 coding DNA: TGTGCCAGCAGAGACGGCGGGTTGGGTGAGCAGTTCTTC. The V gene is TRBV6-6, the J gene TRBJ2-1; the D gene is possibly TRBD2 (5 bases). The length of the CDR3 is 13 residues. The germline V and J ends were trimmed by 6 bases and 9 bases, with 15 bases remaining between them. The germline CDR1 and CDR2 sequences are MNHNY and SVGAGI (reference sequence).